This T cell receptor (beta chain) was identified in a study of T cell responses to AZD1222 COVID-19 vaccine. V was shortened by 6 bases and J by 8 bases, with 16 bases between the two germline ends. Germline assignment: CDR1 SNHLY and CDR2 FYNNEI. This CDR3 contains 13 residues. Method: immunoSEQ multiplex PCR; TCRdb's copy keeps in-frame clones and lacks some. The sample carries approximately 90,000 clones, around nine tenths recorded once. V usage is TRBV2 and J usage is TRBJ1-2, with D uncertain. This material consisted of peripheral blood, taken on day 0 of AZD1222 vaccination. The sequence was collected from an adult in good health. The CDR3 DNA follows: TGTGCCAGCAGCCTGACTGTCCTGGAGGGCTACACCTTC. Translated, it gives CASSLTVLEGYTF.